The 21 T cell receptor beta chains presented below share a single source sample, sequenced in a study of blood T cell repertoires in COVID-19. TCRdb keeps only in-frame clones here, not all; method: immunoSEQ multiplex PCR. The sample yields about 280,000 clones, 70% to 90% seen once. Sequenced sample: peripheral blood. The receptors were sampled from a woman between 70 and 85 years old with acute or convalescent COVID-19.

This clone has a single count. This rearrangement joins TRBV9 to TRBJ2-1, with a tentative D call TRBD2 (5 bases). In germline, CDR1 is SGDLS, CDR2 YYNGEE. The V end lost 4 bases, the J end lost 3 bases, and 14 bases lay between the germline ends. The CDR3 consists of 15 residues. CDR3 DNA: TGTGCCAGCAGCCCCCGGACTGGAAACTACAATGAGCAGTTCTTC. It is translated as CASSPRTGNYNEQFF.

This chain connects TRBV11-3 to TRBJ2-1; D gene unclear. This CDR3 is 14 amino acids long. The germline gives CDR1 SGHNT, CDR2 YENEEA. Trimming removed 3 bases from V and 10 bases from J, with 16 bases in between. In DNA form, the CDR3 reads TGTGCCAGCAGCTTTGACGACTCCCGCCACGAGCAGTTCTTC. Translation gives CASSFDDSRHEQFF.

The chain employs TRBV10-3 and TRBJ1-2; D may be TRBD1 (6 bases). V dropped 4 bases and J dropped 1 base, with 13 bases sitting between them. Per the germline V gene, CDR1 is ENHRY and CDR2 is SYGVKD. This CDR3 is built from 15 residues. The CDR3 DNA reads TGTGCCATCAGTGTTAGGGACACGGTTAACTATGGCTACACCTTC. This translates into CAISVRDTVNYGYTF.

CDR3: CATGQSSEHEKLFF. The CDR3 nucleotides are TGTGCCACCGGGCAGTCCTCCGAACATGAAAAACTGTTTTTT. V usage is TRBV15 and J usage is TRBJ1-4, with D hard to call. The germline V gene has CDR1 LNHNV and CDR2 YYDKDF (reference sequence). This CDR3 spans 14 amino acids. The germline V and J ends were trimmed by 8 bases and 6 bases, with 16 bases remaining between them.

This clone has a handful of counts. This rearrangement joins TRBV19 to TRBJ1-5; maybe TRBD1 (6 bases). The length of the CDR3 is 15 residues. Germline-derived CDR1 and CDR2 are LNHDA and SQIVND (reference sequence). V was trimmed by 5 bases and J by 2 bases, leaving 13 bases between them. The CDR3 here is CASSSPNRGNQPQHF. The CDR3 DNA reads as TGTGCCAGTAGTTCCCCTAACAGGGGCAATCAGCCCCAGCATTTT.

The rearrangement joins TRBV19 to TRBJ1-2; D is perhaps TRBD1 (6 bases). The CDR3 contains 15 residues. Looked up from germline, CDR1 is LNHDA and CDR2 is SQIVND (reference sequence). The germline V and J ends were trimmed by 6 bases and 8 bases, with 22 bases remaining between them. The CDR3 nucleotides are TGTGCCAGTAGCCCCCAATTAACAGGGTACCAGGGCTACACCTTC. This encodes CASSPQLTGYQGYTF.

The chain is built from TRBV4-2 and TRBJ2-1; D ambiguous. The CDR3 spans 12 residues. Trimming removed 4 bases at V and 2 bases at J, with 3 bases between. CDR1 is LGHNA and CDR2 is YNFKEQ in the germline V gene. DNA of the CDR3: TGTGCCAGCAGCCCGGCCTACAATGAGCAGTTCTTC. This sequence encodes CASSPAYNEQFF.

For this clone: A junction end diverges from the germline sequence, so it may reflect a read error. The chain uses TRBV7-7 and TRBJ2-5, with D possibly matching TRBD2 (6 bases). The germline V gene has CDR1 SSHAT and CDR2 FNYEAQ (reference sequence). The CDR3 runs 14 residues. CDR3 sequence (DNA): TGTGCTAGCAGCGTCGGGGGAAACCAAGAGACCCAGTACTTC. Its translation: CASSVGGNQETQYF.

As DNA, the CDR3 is TGTGCCAGCAGCTTGAATAGGGGCAACACAGATACGCAGTATTTT. Protein product: CASSLNRGNTDTQYF. The chain uses TRBV7-3 and TRBJ2-3; a weak D match, TRBD1 (5 bases). Germline V lookup: CDR1 SGHTA, CDR2 FQGTGA. Deletions cut 3 bases from V and 2 bases from J, with 12 bases between. There are 15 residues in the CDR3. The whole variable domain, filled in from reference TRBV7-3 and TRBJ2-3, reads GAGVSQTPSNKVTEKGKYVELRCDPISGHTALYWYRQSLGQGPEFLIYFQGTGAADDSGLPNDRFFAVRPEGSVSTLKIQRTERGDSAVYLCASSLNRGNTDTQYFGPGTRLTVL.

This sequence joins TRBV7-2 and TRBJ1-2; 7 bases agree with TRBD1. This CDR3 spans 13 amino acids. Trimming at V came to 4 bases and at J to 2 bases, leaving 1 base not matched to a gene. The V gene's germline CDR1 is SGHTA and CDR2 FQGNSA. The CDR3 DNA sequence: TGTGCCAGCAGCTCCAGGGGGAACTATGGCTACACCTTC. This sequence encodes CASSSRGNYGYTF.

This clone was seen more than once but under ten times. The gene calls are TRBV7-9 and TRBJ1-3; no reliable D call. Trimming cost V 1 base and J 4 bases, with 8 bases left between them. Germline V gene data show CDR1 as SEHNR and CDR2 as FQNEAQ (reference sequence). The CDR3 is made up of 14 amino acids. CDR3 region: CASSLVTDGNTIYF. Here the CDR3 DNA reads TGTGCCAGCAGCTTAGTAACAGACGGAAACACCATATATTTT. The whole variable domain, remainder taken from reference TRBV7-9 and TRBJ1-3, is DTGVSQNPRHKITKRGQNVTFRCDPISEHNRLYWYRQTLGQGPEFLTYFQNEAQLEKSRLLSDRFSAERPKGSFSTLEIQRTEQGDSAMYLCASSLVTDGNTIYFGEGSWLTVV.

The J gene is TRBJ1-2, the V gene TRBV3-1 (or the pseudogene TRBV3-2); TRBD1 is a possible D gene (6 bases). Trimming cost V 1 base and J 4 bases, with 13 bases left between them. This CDR3 has 15 amino acids. The V gene's germline CDR1 is LGHDT and CDR2 YNNKEL (reference sequence). The CDR3 nucleotides are TGTGCCAGCAGCCAAGCCCAGGGGACCAGCTATGGCTACACCTTC. It specifies CASSQAQGTSYGYTF.

The chain recombines TRBV7-9 with TRBJ1-3; possible D gene TRBD1, 5 bases. The V gene lost 2 bases and the J gene lost 3 bases, with 11 bases spanning the gap. The CDR3 runs 15 residues. The germline CDR1 and CDR2 sequences are SEHNR and FQNEAQ (reference sequence). CDR3 residues: CASSLTRVNGNTIYF. The CDR3, as DNA: TGTGCCAGCAGCTTAACCAGGGTGAATGGAAACACCATATATTTT.

This chain links TRBV20-1 with TRBJ1-1; D perhaps matches TRBD1 (5 bases). Germline V gene data show CDR1 as DFQATT and CDR2 as SNEGSKA (reference sequence). CDR3 size: 15 residues. V lost 3 bases, J lost 4 bases, and 18 bases lay in between. CDR3: CSASAPRGRSTEAFF. In DNA form, the CDR3 reads TGCAGTGCTAGTGCCCCGCGGGGGAGGAGCACTGAAGCTTTCTTT.

The chain links TRBV11-2 to TRBJ2-6; D not certain. This CDR3 has 17 residues. The V end was cut by 3 bases, the J end by 0 bases, with 12 bases between. Germline V gives CDR1 SGHAT, CDR2 FQNNGV. CDR3 residues: CASSLLVRHSGANVLTF. Here the CDR3 DNA reads TGTGCCAGCAGCTTGTTGGTGCGTCACTCTGGGGCCAACGTCCTGACTTTC.

The chain employs TRBV5-1 and TRBJ2-1; 9 nucleotides align to TRBD2. With V trimmed by 0 bases and J by 7 bases, 5 bases remained unmatched. Germline V gene data show CDR1 as SGHRS and CDR2 as YFSETQ. The CDR3 totals 15 residues. The CDR3 sequence: CASSLVRGGRNEQFF. The CDR3 DNA is TGCGCCAGCAGCTTGGTGCGGGGGGGCCGGAATGAGCAGTTCTTC.

The sample holds many counts of this clone. This chain connects TRBV4-2 to TRBJ1-2; perhaps TRBD1 as D (5 bases). V dropped 0 bases and J dropped 4 bases, with 9 bases sitting between them. The CDR3 loop spans 14 amino acids. CDR1 LGHNA and CDR2 YNFKEQ come from the germline V gene. The CDR3 reads CASSQDRGSYGYTF. Here the CDR3 DNA reads TGTGCCAGCAGCCAAGATAGGGGCTCCTATGGCTACACCTTC.

V and J are TRBV2 and TRBJ1-5; unclear D gene. The CDR3 runs to 12 residues. Between the trimmed V and J ends, which lost 3 bases and 10 bases, there was a span of 10 bases. Per germline, CDR1 SNHLY and CDR2 FYNNEI. The chain's CDR3 is CASSEEPQPQHF. DNA for the CDR3: TGTGCCAGCAGTGAGGAGCCGCAACCCCAGCATTTT.

The chain combines TRBV9 with TRBJ1-3, with 7 bases lining up with TRBD1. The CDR3 spans 16 residues. The germline CDR1 and CDR2 sequences are SGDLS and YYNGEE. Trimming took 3 bases from V and 4 from J; bases not matched to a gene: 10. CDR3 amino acids: CASSALQGMTGNTIYF. CDR3 nucleotides: TGTGCCAGCAGCGCTCTACAGGGGATGACAGGAAACACCATATATTTT. The variable domain in full, completed from reference TRBV9 and TRBJ1-3, reads DSGVTQTPKHLITATGQRVTLRCSPRSGDLSVYWYQQSLDQGLQFLIQYYNGEERAKGNILERFSAQQFPDLHSELNLSSLELGDSALYFCASSALQGMTGNTIYFGEGSWLTVV.

The chain recombines TRBV30 with TRBJ2-7, with 9 bases lining up with TRBD1. This CDR3 is 15 amino acids long. J gave up 2 bases and V 5 bases, and 10 bases lay outside the gene matches. Germline CDR1 and CDR2: GTSNPN and SVGIG (reference sequence). DNA of the CDR3: TGTGCCTGGGGGGGTACAGGGGGCTCAGCCTACGAGCAGTACTTC. It translates to CAWGGTGGSAYEQYF.

The gene calls are TRBV11-2 and TRBJ2-7; D not certain. The germline CDR1 and CDR2 sequences are SGHAT and FQNNGV. Trimming removed 5 bases at V and 2 bases at J, with 10 bases between. This CDR3 is 13 amino acids long. The CDR3 nucleotides are TGTGCCAGCAGCCACGAACGGGCCTACGAGCAGTACTTC. Translation gives CASSHERAYEQYF.